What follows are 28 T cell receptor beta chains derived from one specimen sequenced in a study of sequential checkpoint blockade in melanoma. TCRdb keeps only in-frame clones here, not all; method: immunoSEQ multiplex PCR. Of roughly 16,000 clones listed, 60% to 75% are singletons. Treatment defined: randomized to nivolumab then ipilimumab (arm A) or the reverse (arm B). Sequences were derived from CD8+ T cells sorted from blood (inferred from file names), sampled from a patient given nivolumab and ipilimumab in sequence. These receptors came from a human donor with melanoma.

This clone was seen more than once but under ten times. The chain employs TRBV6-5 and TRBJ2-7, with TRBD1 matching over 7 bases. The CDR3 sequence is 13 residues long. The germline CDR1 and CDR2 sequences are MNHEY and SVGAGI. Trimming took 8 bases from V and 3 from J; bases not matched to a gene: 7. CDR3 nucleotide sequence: TGTGCCAGCTCCCTGGGACAGCTCTACGAGCAGTACTTC. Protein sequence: CASSLGQLYEQYF.

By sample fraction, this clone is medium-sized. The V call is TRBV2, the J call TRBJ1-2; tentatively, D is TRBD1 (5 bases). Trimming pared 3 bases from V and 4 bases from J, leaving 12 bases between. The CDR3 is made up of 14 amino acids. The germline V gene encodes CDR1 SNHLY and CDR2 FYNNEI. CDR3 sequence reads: CASSDQGLSYGYTF. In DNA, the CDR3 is TGTGCCAGCAGTGATCAGGGTCTGTCCTATGGCTACACCTTC.

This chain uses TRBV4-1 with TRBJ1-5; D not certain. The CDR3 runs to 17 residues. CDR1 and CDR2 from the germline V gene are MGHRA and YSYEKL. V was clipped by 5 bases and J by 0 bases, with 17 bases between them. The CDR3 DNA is TGCGCCAGCAGCGAATTTGGAGATAATTATAGCAATCAGCCCCAGCATTTT. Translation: CASSEFGDNYSNQPQHF.

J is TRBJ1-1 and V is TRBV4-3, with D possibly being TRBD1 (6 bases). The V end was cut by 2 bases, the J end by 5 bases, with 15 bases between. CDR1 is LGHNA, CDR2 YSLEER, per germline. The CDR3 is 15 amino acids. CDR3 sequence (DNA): TGCGCCAGCAGCCAATACAGGGCCTTGGGGACTGAAGCTTTCTTT. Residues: CASSQYRALGTEAFF.

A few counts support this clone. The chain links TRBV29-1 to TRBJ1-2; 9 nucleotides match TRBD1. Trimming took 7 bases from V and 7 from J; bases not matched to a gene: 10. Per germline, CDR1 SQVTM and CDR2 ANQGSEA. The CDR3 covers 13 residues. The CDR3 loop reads CSEQGALGGGYTF. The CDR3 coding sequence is TGCAGCGAACAGGGGGCCCTTGGGGGTGGCTACACCTTC.

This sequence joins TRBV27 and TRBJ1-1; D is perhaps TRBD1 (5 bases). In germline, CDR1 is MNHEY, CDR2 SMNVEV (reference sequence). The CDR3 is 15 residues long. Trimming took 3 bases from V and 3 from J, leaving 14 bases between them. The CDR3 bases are TGTGCCAGCAGTTTCGTGCGACAGCGCCACACTGAAGCTTTCTTT. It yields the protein CASSFVRQRHTEAFF.

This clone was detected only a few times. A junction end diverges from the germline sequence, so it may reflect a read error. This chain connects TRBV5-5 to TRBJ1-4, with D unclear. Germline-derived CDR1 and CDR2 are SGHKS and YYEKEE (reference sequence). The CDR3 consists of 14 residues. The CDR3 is CASSPLARGEKLFF. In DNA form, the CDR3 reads TGCGCCAGCAGCCCCCTAGCCCGTGGGGAAAAACTGTTTTTT.

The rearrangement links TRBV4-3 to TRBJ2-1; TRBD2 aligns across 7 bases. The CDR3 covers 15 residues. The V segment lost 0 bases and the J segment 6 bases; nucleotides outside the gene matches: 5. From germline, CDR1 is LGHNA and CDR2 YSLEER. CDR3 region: CASSQDFWTSNEQFF. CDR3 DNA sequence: TGCGCCAGCAGCCAAGATTTTTGGACTAGCAATGAGCAGTTCTTC.

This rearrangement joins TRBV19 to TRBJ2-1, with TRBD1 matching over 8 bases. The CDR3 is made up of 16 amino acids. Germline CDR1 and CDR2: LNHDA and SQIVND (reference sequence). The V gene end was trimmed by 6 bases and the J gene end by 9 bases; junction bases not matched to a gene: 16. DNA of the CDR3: TGTGCCAGTAGCAATAGACGGACAGGGTGGCAAGGTGAGCAGTTCTTC. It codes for CASSNRRTGWQGEQFF.

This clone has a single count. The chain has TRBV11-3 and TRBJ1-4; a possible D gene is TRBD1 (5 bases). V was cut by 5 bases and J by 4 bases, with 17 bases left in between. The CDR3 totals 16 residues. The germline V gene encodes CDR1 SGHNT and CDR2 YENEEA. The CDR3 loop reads CASSARNRNDNEKLFF. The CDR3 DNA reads TGTGCCAGCAGCGCGCGTAACAGGAATGATAATGAAAAACTGTTTTTT.

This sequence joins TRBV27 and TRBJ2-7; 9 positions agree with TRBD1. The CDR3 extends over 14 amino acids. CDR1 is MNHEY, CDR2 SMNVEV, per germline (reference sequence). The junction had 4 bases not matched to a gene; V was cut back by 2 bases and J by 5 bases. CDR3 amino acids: CASSLNRGLHEQYF. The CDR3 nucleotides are TGTGCCAGCAGTTTAAACAGGGGGCTCCACGAGCAGTACTTC.

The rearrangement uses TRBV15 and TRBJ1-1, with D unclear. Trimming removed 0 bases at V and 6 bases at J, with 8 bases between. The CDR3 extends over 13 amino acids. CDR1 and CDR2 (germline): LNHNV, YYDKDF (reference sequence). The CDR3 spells CATSRDPQAEAFF. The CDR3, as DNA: TGTGCCACCAGCAGAGATCCTCAGGCTGAAGCTTTCTTT.

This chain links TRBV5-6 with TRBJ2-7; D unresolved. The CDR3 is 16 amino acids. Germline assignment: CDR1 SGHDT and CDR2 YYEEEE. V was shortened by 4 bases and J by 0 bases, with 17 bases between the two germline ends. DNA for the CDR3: TGTGCCAGCAGCCTAGGAACGGAATGGAGCTCCTACGAGCAGTACTTC. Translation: CASSLGTEWSSYEQYF. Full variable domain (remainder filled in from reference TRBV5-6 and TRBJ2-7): DAGVTQSPTHLIKTRGQQVTLRCSPKSGHDTVSWYQQALGQGPQFIFQYYEEEERQRGNFPDRFSGHQFPNYSSELNVNALLLGDSALYLCASSLGTEWSSYEQYFGPGTRLTVT.

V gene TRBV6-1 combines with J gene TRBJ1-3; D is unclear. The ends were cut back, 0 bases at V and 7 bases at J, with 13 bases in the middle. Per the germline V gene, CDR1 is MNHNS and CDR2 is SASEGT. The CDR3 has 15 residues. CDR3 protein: CASSEAVSLVNTIYF. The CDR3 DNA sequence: TGTGCCAGCAGTGAAGCGGTCAGTCTGGTTAACACCATATATTTT.

The CDR3 sequence is CAVGVGELFF. The DNA of the CDR3 is TGTGCCGTCGGGGTCGGGGAGCTGTTTTTT. The rearrangement links TRBV10-3 to TRBJ2-2, with D maybe TRBD2 (5 bases). Germline V gene sequence: CDR1 ENHRY, CDR2 SYGVKD. This CDR3 is built from 10 residues. V was trimmed by 11 bases and J by 7 bases, leaving 8 bases between them.

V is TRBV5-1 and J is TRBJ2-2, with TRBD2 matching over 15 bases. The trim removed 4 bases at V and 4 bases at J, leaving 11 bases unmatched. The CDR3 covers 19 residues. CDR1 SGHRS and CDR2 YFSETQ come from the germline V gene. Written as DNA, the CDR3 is TGCGCCAGCAGCAGAGGACTAGCGGGAGGGGCTTCGAGCACCGGGGAGCTGTTTTTT. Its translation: CASSRGLAGGASSTGELFF.

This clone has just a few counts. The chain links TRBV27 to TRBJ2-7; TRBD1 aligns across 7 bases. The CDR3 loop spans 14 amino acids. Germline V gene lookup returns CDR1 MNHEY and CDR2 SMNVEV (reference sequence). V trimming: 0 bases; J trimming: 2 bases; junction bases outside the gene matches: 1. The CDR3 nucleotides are TGTGCCAGCAGTTTATCAGGGGGCCCCTACGAGCAGTACTTC. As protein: CASSLSGGPYEQYF.

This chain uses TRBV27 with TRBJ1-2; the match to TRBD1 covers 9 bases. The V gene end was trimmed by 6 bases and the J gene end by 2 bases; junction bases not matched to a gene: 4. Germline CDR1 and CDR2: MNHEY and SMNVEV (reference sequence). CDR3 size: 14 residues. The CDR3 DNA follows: TGTGCCAGCAGACCCGGGACAGGGAACTATGGCTACACCTTC. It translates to CASRPGTGNYGYTF.

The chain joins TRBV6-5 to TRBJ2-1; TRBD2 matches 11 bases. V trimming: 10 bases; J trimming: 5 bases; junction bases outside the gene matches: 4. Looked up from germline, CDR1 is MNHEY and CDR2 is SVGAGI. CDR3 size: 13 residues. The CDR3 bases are TGTGCCATCGGGGGACTAGCGGACAATGAGCAGTTCTTC. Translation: CAIGGLADNEQFF.

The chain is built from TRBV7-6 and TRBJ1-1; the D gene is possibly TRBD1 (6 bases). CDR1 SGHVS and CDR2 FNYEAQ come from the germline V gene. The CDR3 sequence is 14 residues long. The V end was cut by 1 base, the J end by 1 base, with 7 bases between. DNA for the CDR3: TGTGCCAGCAGCTTAGGGGGGCCGAACACTGAAGCTTTCTTT. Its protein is CASSLGGPNTEAFF.

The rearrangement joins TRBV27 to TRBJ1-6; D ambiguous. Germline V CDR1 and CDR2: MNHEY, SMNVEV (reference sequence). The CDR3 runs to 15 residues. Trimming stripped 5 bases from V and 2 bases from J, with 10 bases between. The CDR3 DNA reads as TGTGCCAGCAGTCCAACGGGGACCTATAATTCACCCCTCCACTTT. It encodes CASSPTGTYNSPLHF.

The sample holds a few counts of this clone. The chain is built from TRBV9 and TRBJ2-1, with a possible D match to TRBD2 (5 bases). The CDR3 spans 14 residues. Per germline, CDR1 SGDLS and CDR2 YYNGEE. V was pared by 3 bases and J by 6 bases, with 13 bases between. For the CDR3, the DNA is TGTGCCAGCAGCGCTTCTACTAGGTTCAATGAGCAGTTCTTC. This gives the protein CASSASTRFNEQFF.

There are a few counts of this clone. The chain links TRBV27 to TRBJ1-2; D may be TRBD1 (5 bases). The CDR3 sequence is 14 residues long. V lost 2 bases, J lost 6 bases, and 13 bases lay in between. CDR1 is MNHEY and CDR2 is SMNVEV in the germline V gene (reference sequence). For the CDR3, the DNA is TGTGCCAGCAGTTTAACGGGGGGGGTCGATGGCTACACCTTC. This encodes CASSLTGGVDGYTF.

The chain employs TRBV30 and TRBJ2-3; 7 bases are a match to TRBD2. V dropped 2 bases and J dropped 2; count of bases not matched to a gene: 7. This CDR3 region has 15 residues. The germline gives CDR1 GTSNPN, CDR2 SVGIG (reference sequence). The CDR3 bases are TGTGCCTGGAGTCCGCGCGGGGGAACCACAGATACGCAGTATTTT. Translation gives CAWSPRGGTTDTQYF.

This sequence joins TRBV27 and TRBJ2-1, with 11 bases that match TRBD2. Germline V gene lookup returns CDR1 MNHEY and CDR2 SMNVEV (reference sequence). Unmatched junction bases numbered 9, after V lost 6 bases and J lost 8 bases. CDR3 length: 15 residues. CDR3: CASSRLSGGADEQFF. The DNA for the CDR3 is TGTGCCAGCAGCCGACTTAGCGGGGGGGCCGATGAGCAGTTCTTC.

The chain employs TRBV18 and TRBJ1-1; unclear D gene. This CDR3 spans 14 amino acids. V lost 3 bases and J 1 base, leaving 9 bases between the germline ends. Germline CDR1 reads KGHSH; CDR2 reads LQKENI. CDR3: CASSPPSGNTEAFF. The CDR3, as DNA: TGTGCCAGCTCACCCCCCTCCGGGAACACTGAAGCTTTCTTT.

CDR3 sequence: CASSMTQQTQYF. The CDR3 nucleotides read TGTGCCAGCAGCATGACTCAGCAGACCCAGTACTTC. The chain joins TRBV13 to TRBJ2-5; D is ambiguous. Per germline, CDR1 PRHDT and CDR2 FYEKMQ (reference sequence). Trimming shortened V by 5 bases and J by 6 bases, and 10 bases separated the two germline ends. CDR3 size: 12 residues.

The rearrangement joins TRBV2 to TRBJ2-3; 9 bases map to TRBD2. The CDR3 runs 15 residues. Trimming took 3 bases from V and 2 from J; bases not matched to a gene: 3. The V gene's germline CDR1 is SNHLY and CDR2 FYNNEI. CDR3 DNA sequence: TGTGCCAGCAGTGATGTAGCGGGGGACACAGATACGCAGTATTTT. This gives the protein CASSDVAGDTDTQYF.